The text below deals with one TCR beta chain. Antigen specificity is unknown. Germline-derived CDR1 and CDR2 are MNHNS and SASEGT. Trimming took off 3 bases at V and 4 bases at J, with 18 bases between the two ends. The CDR3 totals 16 residues. The table came from immunoSEQ multiplex PCR; TCRdb's copy has only in-frame clones and leaves some out. The sample has around 210,000 clones; around 94% are singletons. The data stem from a study of T cell responses to AZD1222 COVID-19 vaccine. Overall study findings and caveats: Vaccine-related CD4 TCRs covered spike, predominating at 160-218 and 743-854. There were mostly white British donors and more females than males, and clonal diversity was possibly underestimated.

Source: peripheral blood, taken 28 days after the second dose of the MenACWY control vaccine. The sequence was collected from an adult who received the MenACWY meningococcal vaccine as a control. The V gene is TRBV6-1, the J gene TRBJ1-2, with D perhaps matching TRBD1 (5 bases). The CDR3 is CASSDNTPGWFYGYTF. The CDR3, as DNA: TGTGCCAGCAGTGATAATACGCCAGGGTGGTTCTATGGCTACACCTTC.